A selection of T cell receptor beta chains follows, all from one sample in a study of T cells in Graves' hyperthyroidism and ophthalmopathy. TCRdb re-called the multiplex PCR reads with MiXCR, one entry per CDR3 protein. The table shows 350,000 to 400,000 distinct CDR3 sequences, with about 15% occurring only once. Sample: blood. The receptors originated from a woman aged 25 to 39 with Graves' hyperthyroidism. Each CDR3 is given with its conserved first and last residue. D genes are given only for firm matches. Clone size is not always given. Where it is, it says once, few, many or a class for expanded clones.

d_call	cdr3_length	v_call	j_call	clone_size	cdr3_aa	cdr3_nt
NA	14	TRBV3-1	TRBJ1-2	many	CASSQGARIYGYTF	TGTGCCAGCAGCCAAGGCGCCCGTATTTATGGCTACACCTTC
NA	13	TRBV20-1	TRBJ1-5	NA	CSAGGGGNQPQHF	TGCAGTGCAGGGGGGGGAGGCAATCAGCCCCAGCATTTT
TRBD1	13	TRBV28	TRBJ2-5	NA	CASRHRGRETQYF	TGTGCCAGCAGACACAGGGGGCGGGAGACCCAGTACTTC
TRBD2	13	TRBV2	TRBJ2-7	many	CASSDLAAYEQYF	TGTGCCAGCAGTGATCTAGCGGCCTACGAGCAGTACTTC
NA	17	TRBV3-1	TRBJ2-7	many	CASSQANSRLASYEQYF	TGTGCCAGCAGCCAAGCTAACTCCCGGCTAGCCTCCTACGAGCAGTACTTC
NA	13	TRBV5-8	TRBJ1-6	few	CASSLVGNSPLHF	TGTGCCAGCAGCTTGGTGGGGAATTCACCCCTCCACTTT
TRBD2	13	TRBV28	TRBJ2-1	many	CASRLAVHNEQFF	TGTGCCAGCCGACTAGCGGTGCACAATGAGCAGTTCTTC
NA	18	TRBV27	TRBJ2-6	many	CASRPRGPGTIGANVLTF	TGTGCCAGCAGGCCCCGCGGCCCCGGGACGATCGGGGCCAACGTCCTGACTTTC
NA	12	TRBV2	TRBJ2-5	NA	CASSISVETQYF	TGTGCCAGCAGTATCTCCGTAGAGACCCAGTACTTC
TRBD1	15	TRBV29-1	TRBJ1-1	few	CSVVTGTAFNTEAFF	TGCAGCGTTGTGACCGGGACAGCCTTTAACACTGAAGCTTTCTTT
NA	16	TRBV3-1	TRBJ1-1	many	CASSLFSGEMNTEAFF	TGTGCCAGCAGCCTCTTTTCGGGGGAAATGAACACTGAAGCTTTCTTT
NA	13	TRBV19	TRBJ2-5	NA	CASSMGSQETQYF	TGTGCCAGTAGTATGGGTTCTCAAGAGACCCAGTACTTC
NA	15	TRBV30	TRBJ2-1	many	CAWRGDTLLYNEQFF	TGTGCCTGGAGGGGAGACACATTGCTATACAATGAGCAGTTCTTC
NA	13	TRBV3-1	TRBJ2-3	many	CASSHGGTDTQYF	TGTGCCAGCAGCCATGGGGGCACAGATACGCAGTATTTT
NA	15	TRBV28	TRBJ2-6	many	CASSFGGAGANVLTF	TGTGCCAGCAGTTTCGGCGGGGCTGGGGCCAACGTCCTGACTTTC
NA	13	TRBV5-1	TRBJ2-2	NA	CASNREGTGELFF	TGCGCCAGCAACAGGGAAGGCACCGGGGAGCTGTTTTTT
NA	14	TRBV4-1	TRBJ2-7	NA	CASSQGVRAYEQYF	TGCGCCAGCAGCCAAGGGGTCAGAGCCTACGAGCAGTACTTC
NA	15	TRBV5-1	TRBJ2-1	NA	CASSIGPSSYNEQFF	TGCGCCAGCAGCATCGGACCCTCCTCGTACAATGAGCAGTTCTTC
TRBD1	15	TRBV2	TRBJ2-1	many	CASSDPTGVGNEQFF	TGTGCCAGCAGTGATCCGACAGGGGTGGGCAATGAGCAGTTCTTC
NA	14	TRBV3-1	TRBJ1-5	few	CASSQQTGNQPQHF	TGTGCCAGCAGCCAGCAGACGGGGAATCAGCCCCAGCATTTT
TRBD2	14	TRBV10-1	TRBJ2-5	many	CASSESGGQETQYF	TGCGCCAGCAGTGAGTCGGGGGGGCAAGAGACCCAGTACTTC
NA	14	TRBV20-1	TRBJ2-1	many	CSASTIRDVTEQFF	TGCAGTGCTAGTACCATAAGGGACGTCACTGAGCAGTTCTTC
NA	16	TRBV6-2/TRBV6-3	TRBJ1-2	few	CASSSVIGQPNYGYTF	TGTGCCAGCAGTTCCGTCATAGGCCAGCCTAACTATGGCTACACCTTC
NA	14	TRBV9	TRBJ2-7	NA	CASTKGLNSYEQYF	TGTGCCAGCACCAAAGGACTGAACTCCTACGAGCAGTACTTC
TRBD2	15	TRBV9	TRBJ2-1	NA	CASSASGTPNNEQFF	TGTGCCAGCAGCGCTAGCGGGACTCCCAATAATGAGCAGTTCTTC
TRBD1	15	TRBV10-3	TRBJ2-7	NA	CAISDPGQGIYEQYF	TGTGCCATCAGTGACCCGGGACAGGGGATATACGAGCAGTACTTC
NA	13	TRBV18	TRBJ2-7	many	CASSVTQGYEQYF	TGTGCCAGCTCAGTAACACAGGGCTACGAGCAGTACTTC
TRBD2	19	TRBV6-1	TRBJ2-1	NA	CASSDLGYQREGLRNEQFF	TGTGCCAGCAGTGACTTGGGGTATCAGCGGGAGGGCCTTCGCAATGAGCAGTTCTTC
NA	14	TRBV11-2	TRBJ2-3	many	CASRFRQGTDTQYF	TGTGCCAGCAGGTTTAGACAGGGCACAGATACGCAGTATTTT
NA	15	TRBV20-1	TRBJ2-2	few	CSARAPTAYTGELFF	TGCAGTGCTAGAGCCCCGACTGCGTACACCGGGGAGCTGTTTTTT
TRBD2	15	TRBV20-1	TRBJ2-1	many	CSARDVAGVGNEQFF	TGCAGTGCTAGAGATGTAGCGGGAGTGGGCAATGAGCAGTTCTTC
TRBD2	14	TRBV20-1	TRBJ2-1	many	CSAAQTSAGGEQFF	TGCAGTGCTGCCCAGACTAGCGCCGGTGGTGAGCAGTTCTTC
NA	15	TRBV13	TRBJ2-7	NA	CASSLHRGPSYEQYF	TGTGCCAGCAGCTTGCATCGGGGGCCATCCTACGAGCAGTACTTC
NA	12	TRBV20-1	TRBJ2-7	many	CSASFSEYEQYF	TGCAGTGCTAGTTTTTCCGAATACGAGCAGTACTTC
NA	12	TRBV28	TRBJ1-2	few	CASSRQAYGYTF	TGTGCCAGCAGTCGGCAGGCCTATGGCTACACCTTC
NA	17	TRBV28	TRBJ1-3	many	CASSFLETGLVGNTIYF	NA
NA	15	TRBV5-4	TRBJ2-1	NA	CASSSPSSSYNEQFF	TGTGCCAGCAGCTCGCCCTCGAGCTCCTACAATGAGCAGTTCTTC
TRBD2	17	TRBV24-1	TRBJ2-1	many	CATSTSGGEGVWDEQFF	TGTGCCACCAGTACTAGCGGAGGGGAGGGGGTGTGGGATGAGCAGTTCTTC
NA	16	TRBV18	TRBJ1-5	many	CASSPPGQGGGQPQHF	TGTGCCAGCTCACCACCGGGGCAGGGCGGAGGACAGCCCCAGCATTTT
NA	15	TRBV7-8	TRBJ2-4	many	CASSFGAVSKNIQYF	TGTGCCAGCAGCTTCGGAGCGGTATCCAAAAACATTCAGTACTTC
NA	14	TRBV29-1	TRBJ1-2	few	CSVVGRAGVYGYTF	TGCAGCGTTGTAGGGCGGGCTGGAGTCTATGGCTACACCTTC
NA	12	TRBV7-9	TRBJ2-7	many	CAIHPVGYEQYF	TGTGCCATCCACCCAGTAGGCTACGAGCAGTACTTC
TRBD1	16	TRBV25-1	TRBJ2-5	many	CASSTGQGGSVETQYF	TGTGCCAGCAGTACCGGACAGGGAGGAAGTGTGGAGACCCAGTACTTC
NA	15	TRBV11-2	TRBJ1-4	NA	CASSLSHRTNEKLFF	TGTGCCAGCAGCTTGAGCCACCGAACTAATGAAAAACTGTTTTTT
NA	16	TRBV28	TRBJ2-1	many	CASTLFWAGVGNEQFF	TGTGCCAGCACCTTATTCTGGGCAGGGGTGGGCAATGAGCAGTTCTTC
NA	15	TRBV7-9	TRBJ2-2	many	CASSSSGTLTGELFF	TGTGCCAGCAGCTCCAGTGGGACTCTCACCGGGGAGCTGTTTTTT
TRBD2	14	TRBV30	TRBJ2-1	few	CACLAGGSIDEQFF	TGTGCCTGCTTAGCGGGAGGGAGTATCGATGAGCAGTTCTTC
NA	14	TRBV10-3	TRBJ1-6	NA	CATRGLSYNSPLHF	TGTGCCACCAGGGGACTCTCCTATAATTCACCCCTCCACTTT
TRBD2	17	TRBV9	TRBJ2-1	few	CASSAGLAGSPYNEQFF	TGTGCCAGCAGCGCAGGACTAGCGGGTTCTCCCTACAATGAGCAGTTCTTC
TRBD1	17	TRBV12-3/TRBV12-4	TRBJ2-6	few	CAGSWGQVAAGANVLTF	TGTGCCGGCAGCTGGGGACAGGTTGCTGCTGGGGCCAACGTCCTGACTTTC
NA	12	TRBV24-1	TRBJ2-7	few	CATRGHTYEQYF	TGTGCCACCAGGGGACACACCTACGAGCAGTACTTC
TRBD2	16	TRBV6-1	TRBJ2-7	NA	CASSYRGGHPSYEQYF	TGTGCCAGCAGTTACCGGGGGGGCCACCCCTCCTACGAGCAGTACTTC
TRBD2	15	TRBV3-1	TRBJ2-1	NA	CASSQASGPYNEQFF	TGTGCCAGCAGCCAGGCTAGCGGACCCTACAATGAGCAGTTCTTC
NA	13	TRBV28	TRBJ1-4	few	CAEQRAPNEKLFF	TGTGCCGAGCAGCGGGCGCCTAATGAAAAACTGTTTTTT
TRBD1	16	TRBV19	TRBJ2-2	few	CASSIPGQVYTGELFF	TGTGCCAGTAGTATACCGGGACAGGTGTACACCGGGGAGCTGTTTTTT